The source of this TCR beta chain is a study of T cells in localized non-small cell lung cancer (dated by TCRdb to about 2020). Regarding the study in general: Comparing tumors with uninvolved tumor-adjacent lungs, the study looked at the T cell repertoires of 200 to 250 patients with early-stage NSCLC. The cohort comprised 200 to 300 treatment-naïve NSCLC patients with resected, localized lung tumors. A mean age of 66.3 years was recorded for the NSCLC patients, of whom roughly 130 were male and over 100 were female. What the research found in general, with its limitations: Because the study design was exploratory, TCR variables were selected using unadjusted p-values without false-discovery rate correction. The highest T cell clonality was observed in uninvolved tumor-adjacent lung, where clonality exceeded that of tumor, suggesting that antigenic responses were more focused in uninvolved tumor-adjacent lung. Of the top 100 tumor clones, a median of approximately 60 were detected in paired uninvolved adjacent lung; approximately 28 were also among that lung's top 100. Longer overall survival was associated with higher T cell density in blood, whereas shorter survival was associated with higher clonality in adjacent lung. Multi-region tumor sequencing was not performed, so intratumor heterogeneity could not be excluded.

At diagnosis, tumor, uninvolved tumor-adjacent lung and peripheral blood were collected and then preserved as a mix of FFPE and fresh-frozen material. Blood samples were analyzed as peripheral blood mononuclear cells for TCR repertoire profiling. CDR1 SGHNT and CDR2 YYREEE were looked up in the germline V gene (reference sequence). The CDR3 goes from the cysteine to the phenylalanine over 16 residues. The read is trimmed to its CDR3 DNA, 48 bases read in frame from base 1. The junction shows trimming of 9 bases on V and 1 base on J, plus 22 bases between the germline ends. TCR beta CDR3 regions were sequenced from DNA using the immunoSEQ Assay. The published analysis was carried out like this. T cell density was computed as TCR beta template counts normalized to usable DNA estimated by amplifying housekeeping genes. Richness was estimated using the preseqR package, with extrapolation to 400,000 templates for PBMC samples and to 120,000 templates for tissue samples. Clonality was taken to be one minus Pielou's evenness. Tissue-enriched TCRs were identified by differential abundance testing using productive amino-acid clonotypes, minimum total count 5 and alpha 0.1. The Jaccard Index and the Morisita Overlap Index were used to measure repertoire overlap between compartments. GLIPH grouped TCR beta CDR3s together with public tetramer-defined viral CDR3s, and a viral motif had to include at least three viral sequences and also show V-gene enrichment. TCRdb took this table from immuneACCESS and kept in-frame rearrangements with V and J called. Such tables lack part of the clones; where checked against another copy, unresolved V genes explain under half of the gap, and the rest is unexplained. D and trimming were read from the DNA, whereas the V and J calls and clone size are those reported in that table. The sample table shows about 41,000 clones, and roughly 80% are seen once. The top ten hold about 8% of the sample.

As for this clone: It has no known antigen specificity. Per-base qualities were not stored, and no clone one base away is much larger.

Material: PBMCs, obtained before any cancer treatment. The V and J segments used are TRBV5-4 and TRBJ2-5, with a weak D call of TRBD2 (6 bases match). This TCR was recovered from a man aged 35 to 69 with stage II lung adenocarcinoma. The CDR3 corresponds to CATTGGASRAQETQYF. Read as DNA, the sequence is TGTGCCACTACTGGAGGGGCTTCCCGGGCCCAAGAGACCCAGTACTTC.